The 5 T cell receptor beta chains below come from one sample, sequenced in a study of cytomegalovirus exposure and HLA in healthy donors. PCR employed 60 Vbeta and 13 Jbeta primers. Profiling relied on immunoSEQ multiplex PCR, and the TCRdb table lists in-frame clones only, not all of them. The sample holds over 50,000 clones; 80% to 90% are singletons and the top ten take roughly 1.6%. The specimen was PBMCs. Source of these receptors: a man younger than 40 in good health and CMV-seropositive.

The chain couples TRBV12-5 to TRBJ1-1; 7 bases match TRBD1. Unmatched junction bases numbered 4, after V lost 7 bases and J lost 5 bases. CDR1 is LGHNT, CDR2 FRNRAP, per germline. The CDR3 consists of 12 residues. CDR3 region: CASVGTATEAFF. Written as DNA, the CDR3 is TGTGCTAGTGTTGGGACAGCGACTGAAGCTTTCTTT.

The chain couples TRBV5-1 to TRBJ1-4; D possibly corresponds to TRBD1 (5 bases). The CDR3 totals 14 residues. The germline V and J ends were trimmed by 5 bases and 6 bases, with 14 bases remaining between them. From germline, CDR1 is SGHRS and CDR2 YFSETQ. In DNA, the CDR3 is TGCGCCAGCAGTAACGGGAGGGGCTATGAAAAACTGTTTTTT. Translating it yields CASSNGRGYEKLFF.

This chain links TRBV5-4 with TRBJ2-7; 9 bases are a match to TRBD2. The CDR3 covers 15 residues. Per germline, CDR1 SGHNT and CDR2 YYREEE (reference sequence). With 0 bases clipped from V and 3 bases from J, the junction kept 4 bases outside the gene matches. The DNA of the CDR3 is TGTGCCAGCAGCTTGGGGGGCGGGAGGGTCTACGAGCAGTACTTC. Translating it yields CASSLGGGRVYEQYF.

The chain links TRBV27 to TRBJ1-2; D remains unclear. The germline V and J ends were trimmed by 2 bases and 4 bases, with 11 bases remaining between them. The CDR3 runs 14 residues. CDR1 is MNHEY and CDR2 is SMNVEV in the germline V gene (reference sequence). This chain's CDR3 is CASSLGPGPYGYTF. As DNA, the CDR3 is TGTGCCAGCAGTTTAGGTCCGGGTCCCTATGGCTACACCTTC.

This clone appeared a single time. The rearrangement uses TRBV19 and TRBJ2-5, with D perhaps TRBD2 (6 bases). Germline V gene sequence: CDR1 LNHDA, CDR2 SQIVND (reference sequence). The CDR3 runs 14 residues. V shed 10 bases and J shed 5 bases, with 20 bases lying between them. The CDR3 here is CATNGGRNRETQYF. The CDR3, as DNA: TGTGCCACCAATGGGGGGAGGAATCGGGAGACCCAGTACTTC.